Listed here is a single T cell receptor beta chain. The data are from a study of T-cell memory formation after mild COVID-19. In the study overall: There were largely donor-specific TCR clusters.

Germline V CDR1 and CDR2: SQVTM, ANQGSEA. V shed 2 bases and J shed 6 bases, with 19 bases lying between them. This CDR3 spans 15 amino acids. TCRdb fed the 5' RACE reads into MiXCR, producing one record per CDR3 protein. The data hold roughly 510,000 distinct CDR3 sequences, with 17% observed a single time. The chain combines TRBV29-1 with TRBJ1-1; D possibly corresponds to TRBD1 (5 bases). The sequence was obtained from an adult woman who had mild COVID-19 (a few samples of this study predate the infection). Cell type and time point are not known. Sequenced input: PBMCs or a T cell subset sorted from them (not recorded which). The DNA of the CDR3 is TGCAGCGTTGAACACGCCGACGGGGCCGTTCCTGAAGCTTTCTTT. Its protein product is CSVEHADGAVPEAFF. The full variable domain, rest sourced from reference TRBV29-1 and TRBJ1-1, is SAVISQKPSRDICQRGTSLTIQCQVDSQVTMMFWYRQQPGQSLTLIATANQGSEATYESGFVIDKFPISRPNLTFSTLTVSNMSPEDSSIYLCSVEHADGAVPEAFFGQGTRLTVV.